This TCR beta chain originates from a study of blood T cell repertoires in COVID-19. Per the study methods: Quantification of nucleated cells was approximated via reference gene primer amplification. Assay used: immunoSEQ multiplex PCR; TCRdb lists only in-frame clones, some missing. Clonal size and the V and J genes are those of that table, whereas D and trimming came from the DNA. The sample has approximately 38,000 clones, around 83% seen once. Trimming left V 0 bases short and J 0 bases short, with 15 bases between. Germline CDR1 is SEHNR and CDR2 is FQNEAQ (reference sequence). The CDR3 is 18 amino acids.

This chain links TRBV7-9 with TRBJ2-4, with TRBD1 as a possible D gene (5 bases). This TCR was recovered from a human donor with acute or convalescent COVID-19. The donor label of this sample is uncertain. The specimen was peripheral blood. The CDR3 loop is CASSLADTNILAKNIQYF. The CDR3 DNA reads TGTGCCAGCAGCTTAGCGGACACTAACATTTTAGCCAAAAACATTCAGTACTTC.